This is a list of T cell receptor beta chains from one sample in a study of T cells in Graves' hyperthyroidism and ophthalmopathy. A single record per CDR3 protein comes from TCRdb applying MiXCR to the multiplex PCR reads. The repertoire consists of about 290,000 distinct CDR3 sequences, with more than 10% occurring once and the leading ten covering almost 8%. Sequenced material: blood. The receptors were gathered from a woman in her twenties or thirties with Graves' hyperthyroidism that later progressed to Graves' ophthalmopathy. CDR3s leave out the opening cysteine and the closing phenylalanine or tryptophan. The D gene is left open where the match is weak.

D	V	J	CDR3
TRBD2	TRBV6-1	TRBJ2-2	ASGGTSGNTGELF
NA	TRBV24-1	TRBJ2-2	ATSEDRNTGELF
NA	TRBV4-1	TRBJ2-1	ASSRAHGSSYNEQF
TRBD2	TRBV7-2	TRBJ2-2	ASSRKAGANTGELF
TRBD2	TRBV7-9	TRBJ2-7	ASSSTSGSNSEQY
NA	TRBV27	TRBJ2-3	ASSLARNTDTQY
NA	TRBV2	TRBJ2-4	ATKGENIQY
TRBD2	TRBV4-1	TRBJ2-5	ASSRTAGVEQTQY
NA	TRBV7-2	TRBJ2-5	ASSLGTKGLTQETQY
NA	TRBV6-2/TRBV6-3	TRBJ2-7	ASSTQGWGEQY
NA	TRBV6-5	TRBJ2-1	ASSYVGALGEQF
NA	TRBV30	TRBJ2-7	AWSVGALGFRGYEQY
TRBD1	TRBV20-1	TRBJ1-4	SAQGQLATNEKLF